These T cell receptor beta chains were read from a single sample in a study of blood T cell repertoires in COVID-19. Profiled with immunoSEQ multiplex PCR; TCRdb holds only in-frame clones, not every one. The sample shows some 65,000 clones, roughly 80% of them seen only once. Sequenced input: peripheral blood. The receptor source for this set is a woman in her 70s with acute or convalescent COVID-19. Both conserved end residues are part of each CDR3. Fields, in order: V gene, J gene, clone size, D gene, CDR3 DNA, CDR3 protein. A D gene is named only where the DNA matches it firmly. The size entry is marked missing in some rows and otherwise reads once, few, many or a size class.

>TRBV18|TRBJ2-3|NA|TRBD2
TGTGCCAGCTCACCCTCTCTAGCGGGGGGGCAAGATACGCAGTATTTT
CASSPSLAGGQDTQYF
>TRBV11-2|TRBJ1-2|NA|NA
TGTGCCAGCAGCCAATCGGACAGATATGGCTACACCTTC
CASSQSDRYGYTF
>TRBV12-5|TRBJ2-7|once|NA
TGTGCTAGTGGAGAAGGGGGGGCCTACGAGCAGTACTTC
CASGEGGAYEQYF
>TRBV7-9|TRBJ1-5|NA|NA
TGTGCCAGCAACACACAGGGTCAGCCCCAGCATTTT
CASNTQGQPQHF
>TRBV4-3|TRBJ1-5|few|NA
TGCGCCAGCAGCCAAGATCTTAGTAAGAATCAGCCCCAGCATTTT
CASSQDLSKNQPQHF
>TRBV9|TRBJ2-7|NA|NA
TGTGCCAGCAGCCCCAGGGCTAGTGGCCACGAGCAGTACTTC
CASSPRASGHEQYF
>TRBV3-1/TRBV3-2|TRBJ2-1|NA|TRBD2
TGTGCCAGCAGATCTAGCGGGGGGATGAATGAGCAGTTCTTC
CASRSSGGMNEQFF
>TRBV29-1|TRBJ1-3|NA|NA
TGCAGCGTTGAGGGAGCAGGGGCTGGAAACACCATATATTTT
CSVEGAGAGNTIYF
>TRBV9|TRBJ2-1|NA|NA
TGTGCCAGCAGCGTATGGACAGTAGGTGAGCAGTTCTTC
CASSVWTVGEQFF
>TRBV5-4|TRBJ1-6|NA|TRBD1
TGTGCCAGCAGCTTGGAGCTGGACAGGGAGGTTTCACCCCTCCACTTT
CASSLELDREVSPLHF
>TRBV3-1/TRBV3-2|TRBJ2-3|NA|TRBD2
TGTGCCAGCAGCCAGGTCGGGGCTAGCGGGGGGGTCACAGATACGCAGTATTTT
CASSQVGASGGVTDTQYF
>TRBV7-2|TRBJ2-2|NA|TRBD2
TGTGCCAGCAGCGGCGGGAGAGCGAACACCGGGGAGCTGTTTTTT
CASSGGRANTGELFF
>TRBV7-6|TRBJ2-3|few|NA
TGTGCCAGCAGCCGTCTTACAGATACGCAGTATTTT
CASSRLTDTQYF
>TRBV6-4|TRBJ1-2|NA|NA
TGTGCCAGCAGGGCTCCCGGGGGCTATGGCTACACCTTC
CASRAPGGYGYTF
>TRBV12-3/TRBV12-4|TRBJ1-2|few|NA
TGTGCCAGCAGCCACAGGGTTTATGGCTACACCTTC
CASSHRVYGYTF
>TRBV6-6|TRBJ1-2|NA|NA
TGTGCCAGCACCCAGGGAACGGTCTATGGCTACACCTTC
CASTQGTVYGYTF
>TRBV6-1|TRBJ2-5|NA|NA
TGTGCCAGCAGTGAACTAGTAGCCCGGGTCTCGGAGACCCAGTACTTC
CASSELVARVSETQYF
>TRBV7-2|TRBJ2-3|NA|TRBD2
TGTGCCAGCAGCTGGTCTAGCGGGGGGGCCACAGATACGCAGTATTTT
CASSWSSGGATDTQYF
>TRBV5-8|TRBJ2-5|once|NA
TGTGCCAGCAGCTTCAACCTAGCCGTAGTAGAGACCCAGTACTTC
CASSFNLAVVETQYF
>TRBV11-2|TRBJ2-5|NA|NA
TGTGCCAGCAGCCTCCGAGGGGAGACCCAGTACTTC
CASSLRGETQYF
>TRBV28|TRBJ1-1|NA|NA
TGTGCCAGCAGCCGCGGGGGACACGAAGGGACTTTCTTT
CASSRGGHEGTFF
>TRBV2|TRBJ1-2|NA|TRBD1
TGTGCCAGCAGTGAAGAATACAGGGGAGGCTACACCTTC
CASSEEYRGGYTF
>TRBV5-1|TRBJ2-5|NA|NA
TGCGCCAGCAGCTTTGGGCCGGGGGAGACCCAGTACTTC
CASSFGPGETQYF